This T cell receptor (beta chain) was obtained from a study of cytomegalovirus exposure and HLA in healthy donors. Method: immunoSEQ multiplex PCR; TCRdb's copy keeps in-frame clones and lacks some. The sample contains about 190,000 clones, 84% of which appear only once. Study conclusions and caveats: Cytomegalovirus association was assigned to about 150 TCR beta chains.

V shed 6 bases, J shed 0 bases, and the junction held 2 bases outside the gene matches. Germline CDR1 reads SNHLY; CDR2 reads FYNNEI. CDR3 length equals 14 residues. Donors were drawn from the roughly 130-subject validation cohort, separate from the approximately 620-subject first cohort. With respect to this clone: Its cognate antigen is unknown.

This clonotype was obtained from a man aged 18 to 30 in good health and CMV-seropositive. The V gene is TRBV2, the J gene TRBJ2-1, with TRBD2 matching 7 bases. Sequencing was done on a sample of PBMCs. CDR3 in amino acids: CASRRDYSYNEQFF. The CDR3 DNA is TGTGCCAGCAGGCGGGACTACTCCTACAATGAGCAGTTCTTC.